This T cell receptor beta chain appears in the sequencing data of a study of T cells in localized non-small cell lung cancer. The length of the CDR3 is 15 residues. Germline CDR1 is MNHGY and CDR2 is SAAAGT. V lost 6 bases and J lost 2, with 15 bases in between. Produced via immunoSEQ multiplex PCR; TCRdb's table is partial and in-frame only. The repertoire holds about 1,900 clones, with less than 30% as singletons. The specimen was normal lung tissue next to the tumor, collected before any cancer treatment. This receptor was taken from a woman between 35 and 70 years old with stage I lung adenocarcinoma. The V gene is TRBV6-8, the J gene TRBJ2-3, with a weak D call TRBD2 (5 bases). CDR3 nucleotides: TGTGCCAGCAGGGACTCCGGGATCCACACAGATACGCAGTATTTT. Encoded protein: CASRDSGIHTDTQYF.